Below are 5 T cell receptor beta chains sequenced from a single sample in a study of long-term antiretroviral therapy in people with HIV. This was the immunoSEQ v3.0 assay at survey level. Repertoires were generated with immunoSEQ multiplex PCR, while TCRdb's copy carries only in-frame clones and drops some. Of around 26,000 clones in the sample, approximately 90% were seen once. This specimen consisted of unsorted PBMCs, obtained approximately 2.6 years after starting antiretroviral therapy. Every receptor here comes from a man aged 40-49 years with HIV.

A note on this clone: The same CDR3 also results from other DNA sequences found in this sample. The V and J genes are TRBV28 and TRBJ1-4; no firm D call. Germline V gene data show CDR1 as MDHEN and CDR2 as SYDVKM. V lost 1 base, J lost 3 bases, and 9 bases lay in between. The CDR3 is made up of 15 amino acids. CDR3 sequence reads: CASSLSGGPNEKLFF. The CDR3 nucleotides are TGTGCCAGCAGTTTATCCGGAGGTCCTAATGAAAAACTGTTTTTT.

The V gene is TRBV4-3, the J gene TRBJ2-3, with unresolved D. The length of the CDR3 is 13 residues. The germline V and J ends were trimmed by 1 base and 3 bases, with 5 bases remaining between them. Germline CDR1 LGHNA, CDR2 YSLEER. In nucleotides, the CDR3 is TGCGCCAGCAGCCAAGCCAAAACAGATACGCAGTATTTT. This encodes CASSQAKTDTQYF.

The J gene is TRBJ1-5, the V gene TRBV15; a possible D gene is TRBD1 (5 bases). CDR1 and CDR2 (germline): LNHNV, YYDKDF (reference sequence). The CDR3 runs 16 residues. V lost 0 bases and J lost 3, with 12 bases in between. CDR3 loop: CATSREKEGANQPQHF. The CDR3 DNA sequence: TGTGCCACCAGCAGAGAGAAGGAAGGGGCCAATCAGCCCCAGCATTTT.

V is TRBV5-1 and J is TRBJ2-1, with unresolved D. Per the germline V gene, CDR1 is SGHRS and CDR2 is YFSETQ. The CDR3 is 14 residues long. The V end was cut by 0 bases, the J end by 7 bases, with 11 bases between. The CDR3 DNA follows: TGCGCCAGCAGCTTGGAAGTCAATTTGAATGAGCAGTTCTTC. Encoded protein: CASSLEVNLNEQFF. The whole variable domain, filled in from reference TRBV5-1 and TRBJ2-1, reads KAGVTQTPRYLIKTRGQQVTLSCSPISGHRSVSWYQQTPGQGLQFLFEYFSETQRNKGNFPGRFSGRQFSNSRSEMNVSTLELGDSALYLCASSLEVNLNEQFFGPGTRLTVL.

CDR3 protein: CASSSTGAPYGYTF. CDR3 bases: TGTGCCAGCAGTTCGACAGGGGCTCCTTATGGCTACACCTTC. The chain links TRBV6-5 to TRBJ1-2; 8 bases agree with TRBD1. V dropped 4 bases and J dropped 5; count of bases not matched to a gene: 6. The V gene's germline CDR1 is MNHEY and CDR2 SVGAGI. The CDR3 totals 14 residues.